The T cell receptor beta chain described here comes from a study of early T cells in non-severe SARS-CoV-2 infection. Turning to the study itself: Whole-blood bulk RNA, unsorted, was sequenced, and chains were unpaired.

Attached unique molecular identifiers marked individual cDNA molecules. TCRdb analysed the 5' RACE reads with MiXCR anew, one entry per CDR3 protein. The data contain around 68,000 distinct CDR3 sequences, 5.5% to 7% of them singletons. A note on this clonotype: A read error may produce the germline difference seen at one junction end.

The clonotype was recovered from an adult who was a healthcare worker with PCR-confirmed SARS-CoV-2 infection or an uninfected control (not recorded which). Sample: whole blood, taken at baseline.

CDR3 protein: CASSLRMITGAFF. The DNA of the CDR3 is TGTGCCAGCAGCTTAAGGATGATCACTGGAGCTTTCTTT. The chain joins TRBV11-1 to TRBJ1-1; no definite D call. CDR1 and CDR2 from the germline V gene are SGHAT and FQDESV (reference sequence). The CDR3 has 13 residues.